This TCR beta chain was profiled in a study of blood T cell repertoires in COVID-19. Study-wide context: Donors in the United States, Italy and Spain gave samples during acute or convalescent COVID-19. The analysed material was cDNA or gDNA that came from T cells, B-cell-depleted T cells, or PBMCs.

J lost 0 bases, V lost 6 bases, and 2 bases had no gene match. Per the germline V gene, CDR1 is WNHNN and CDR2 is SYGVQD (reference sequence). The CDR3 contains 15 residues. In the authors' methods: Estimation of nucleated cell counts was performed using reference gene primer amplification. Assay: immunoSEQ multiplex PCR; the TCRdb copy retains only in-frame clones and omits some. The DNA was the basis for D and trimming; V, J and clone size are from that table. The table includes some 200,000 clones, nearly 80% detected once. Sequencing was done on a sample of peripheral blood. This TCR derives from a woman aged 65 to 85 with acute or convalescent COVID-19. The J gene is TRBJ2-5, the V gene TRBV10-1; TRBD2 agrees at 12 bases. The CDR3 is CASRRTSGNQETQYF. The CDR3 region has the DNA TGCGCCAGCAGGAGGACTAGCGGGAACCAAGAGACCCAGTACTTC.